The next 24 T cell receptor beta chains were all read from a single sample in a study of T-cell reconstitution after alpha-beta-depleted transplantation in children. It was with unique molecular identifiers that the TCRbeta library was prepared. TCRdb passed the PCR reads through MiXCR, listing each CDR3 protein once. The table has about 300,000 distinct CDR3 sequences, 10% seen once. The specimen was PBMCs, collected before TCRalphabeta/CD19-depleted stem cell transplant. These receptors came from a boy less than two years old with acute myeloid leukemia, due to receive a stem cell transplant.

This clonotype has a single count. This may be a read error, as it is one base from a much larger clone. This rearrangement joins TRBV29-1 to TRBJ2-1; no firm D call. CDR1 SQVTM and CDR2 ANQGSEA come from the germline V gene. The CDR3 extends over 14 amino acids. CDR3 sequence: CSVLGKYSYNEQVF. The CDR3 coding sequence is TGCAGCGTTTTGGGGAAGTACTCCTACAATGAGCAGGTCTTC.

This clonotype showed up many times. The chain recombines TRBV4-2 with TRBJ2-7; 8 bases match TRBD2. The ends lost 1 base at V and 4 bases at J; junction bases unmatched: 3. Per the germline V gene, CDR1 is LGHNA and CDR2 is YNFKEQ. CDR3 length: 14 residues. Here the CDR3 reads CASSQAGGGYEQYF. As DNA, the CDR3 is TGTGCCAGCAGCCAAGCGGGAGGGGGGTACGAGCAGTACTTC.

Ten or more counts support this clonotype. The V gene is TRBV27, the J gene TRBJ2-2, with D possibly being TRBD2 (5 bases). The CDR3 has 14 residues. Germline loops: CDR1 MNHEY, CDR2 SMNVEV (reference sequence). V lost 6 bases to trimming and J lost 7 bases, with 15 bases between them. CDR3 residues: CASRHDYRGGELFF. As DNA, the CDR3 is TGTGCCAGCAGACATGACTACCGGGGCGGGGAGCTGTTTTTT.

This clonotype was picked up many times. The chain combines TRBV4-3 with TRBJ2-7; D call uncertain. Trimming took 0 bases from V and 6 from J, leaving 12 bases between them. Germline CDR1 reads LGHNA; CDR2 reads YSLEER. The CDR3 covers 14 residues. In DNA, the CDR3 is TGCGCCAGCAGCCAAGAATTTCCAGTTCTCGAGCAGTACTTC. It yields the protein CASSQEFPVLEQYF.

This clonotype came up a few times. V gene TRBV28 combines with J gene TRBJ1-2; D unclear. This CDR3 contains 15 residues. Trimming pared 2 bases from V and 0 bases from J, leaving 10 bases between. Germline V CDR1 and CDR2: MDHEN, SYDVKM. For the CDR3, the DNA is TGTGCCAGCAGTTTAGAGGGCGCGGCTAACTATGGCTACACCTTC. Protein: CASSLEGAANYGYTF.

This clonotype was seen many times. The V call is TRBV4-2, the J call TRBJ2-2; TRBD2 aligns across 14 bases. CDR1 is LGHNA, CDR2 YNFKEQ, per germline. This CDR3 region has 18 residues. V gave up 1 base and J gave up 4 bases; unmatched junction bases: 5. CDR3 loop: CASSQVTSGGAVTGELFF. The CDR3 DNA sequence: TGTGCCAGCAGCCAAGTGACTAGCGGGGGGGCAGTCACCGGGGAGCTGTTTTTT.

The chain has TRBV12-3 or TRBV12-4 and TRBJ2-5; tentative D call: TRBD1 (5 bases). This CDR3 is 14 amino acids long. Trimming took 4 bases from V and 1 from J, leaving 10 bases between them. This CDR3 reads CASSSGHPQETQYF. The CDR3 nucleotides are TGTGCCAGCAGTTCCGGACACCCCCAAGAGACCCAGTACTTC.

This clonotype occurred many times. The chain employs TRBV6-2 or TRBV6-3 and TRBJ2-6, with 7 bases that match TRBD1. V trimming: 2 bases; J trimming: 2 bases; junction bases outside the gene matches: 15. Germline V gene sequence: CDR1 MNHEY, CDR2 SVGEGT. The CDR3 totals 20 residues. The CDR3 spells CASSYQTGTVGKAGANVLTF. The CDR3 nucleotides read TGTGCCAGCAGTTACCAGACTGGGACAGTGGGAAAGGCTGGGGCCAACGTCCTGACTTTC.

Ten or more counts support this clonotype. The chain couples TRBV7-9 to TRBJ2-1; D is perhaps TRBD2 (5 bases). Looked up from germline, CDR1 is SEHNR and CDR2 is FQNEAQ (reference sequence). V lost 3 bases and J lost 3, with 18 bases in between. The CDR3 is 17 amino acids. CDR3 coding DNA: TGTGCCAGCAGCTTTCGGGATCCTGGTGGGCTCTACAATGAGCAGTTCTTC. Protein: CASSFRDPGGLYNEQFF. The variable domain in full, completed from reference TRBV7-9 and TRBJ2-1, reads DTGVSQNPRHKITKRGQNVTFRCDPISEHNRLYWYRQTLGQGPEFLTYFQNEAQLEKSRLLSDRFSAERPKGSFSTLEIQRTEQGDSAMYLCASSFRDPGGLYNEQFFGPGTRLTVL.

A remark on this clonotype: A much larger clonotype is one base distant, so this may be a read error. The V gene is TRBV5-1, the J gene TRBJ2-7; D unclear. In germline, CDR1 is SGHRS, CDR2 YFSETQ. The CDR3 is 14 amino acids. V was pared by 1 base and J by 6 bases, with 14 bases between. CDR3 bases: TGCGCCAGCAGCTTGCCTTCGGCGAAGGGCGAGCAGTACTTC. Its protein is CASSLPSAKGEQYF.

This clonotype was counted ten times or more. The chain joins TRBV5-6 to TRBJ2-7; possibly TRBD1 for D (6 bases). The ends were cut back, 0 bases at V and 3 bases at J, with 10 bases in the middle. CDR3 size: 14 residues. Germline V gene lookup returns CDR1 SGHDT and CDR2 YYEEEE. CDR3 nucleotides: TGTGCCAGCAGCTTGGCCATGGACAGCTACGAGCAGTACTTC. Its protein product is CASSLAMDSYEQYF.

This clonotype was detected many times. The chain has TRBV4-3 and TRBJ2-1; D might be TRBD1 or TRBD2, each matching 6 bases. CDR1 LGHNA and CDR2 YSLEER come from the germline V gene. The CDR3 sequence is 16 residues long. V was pared by 0 bases and J by 8 bases, with 17 bases between. As DNA, the CDR3 is TGCGCCAGCAGCCAAGATTCGGGGGCCGGAACCGATGAGCAGTTCTTC. Translation gives CASSQDSGAGTDEQFF.

This clonotype has ten or more counts. The chain employs TRBV7-9 and TRBJ2-3; D may be TRBD1 (5 bases). The length of the CDR3 is 11 residues. Per the germline V gene, CDR1 is SEHNR and CDR2 is FQNEAQ (reference sequence). V gave up 10 bases and J gave up 1 base, with 6 bases separating them. The CDR3 region is CAIQGTDTQYF. The CDR3 nucleotides are TGTGCCATACAGGGCACAGATACGCAGTATTTT.

With regard to this clonotype: This may be a read error, as it is one base from a much larger clone. The V gene is TRBV10-3, the J gene TRBJ2-7; either TRBD1 or TRBD2 may supply D (6 bases each). This CDR3 region has 15 residues. Per the germline V gene, CDR1 is ENHRY and CDR2 is SYGVKD. The CDR3 spells CAISEGGRTSYGQYF. CDR3 coding DNA: TGTGCCATCAGTGAGGGGGGGCGGACCTCCTACGGGCAGTACTTC.

This clonotype was recorded at least ten times. This rearrangement joins TRBV12-3 or TRBV12-4 to TRBJ2-7, with D perhaps matching TRBD2 (5 bases). V was pared by 5 bases and J by 5 bases, with 19 bases between. CDR3 size: 15 residues. DNA of the CDR3: TGTGCCAGCAGTGCCCGAGGCAGTGGAGGTCACGAGCAGTACTTC. Amino acids: CASSARGSGGHEQYF.

The chain uses TRBV19 and TRBJ2-3, with 10 bases matching TRBD1. Trimming took 7 bases from V and 5 from J; bases not matched to a gene: 6. The CDR3 covers 14 residues. Germline V CDR1 and CDR2: LNHDA, SQIVND (reference sequence). CDR3 protein: CASTRQGAKDTQYF. In DNA, the CDR3 is TGTGCCAGTACCAGACAGGGGGCAAAAGATACGCAGTATTTT.

This clonotype has ten or more counts. The V and J genes are TRBV11-3 and TRBJ2-7; D might be TRBD1 (6 bases). This CDR3 region has 15 residues. Per the germline V gene, CDR1 is SGHNT and CDR2 is YENEEA. Between the trimmed V and J ends, which lost 5 bases and 2 bases, there was a span of 16 bases. This CDR3 is CASSNYQGTPYEQYF. CDR3 DNA sequence: TGTGCCAGCAGCAATTACCAGGGGACCCCCTACGAGCAGTACTTC.

The V call is TRBV2, the J call TRBJ2-7; D might be TRBD1 or TRBD2, each matching 5 bases. From germline, CDR1 is SNHLY and CDR2 FYNNEI. V shed 11 bases and J shed 2 bases, with 31 bases lying between them. The CDR3 covers 18 residues. CDR3 amino acids: CACCPLGIRDARAYEQYF. The CDR3 bases are TGTGCCTGCTGTCCTTTGGGAATCAGGGACGCTCGAGCCTACGAGCAGTACTTC.

Ten or more counts support this clonotype. This rearrangement joins TRBV7-2 to TRBJ2-7, with 9 bases that match TRBD2. CDR3 length: 17 amino acids. Germline CDR1 and CDR2: SGHTA and FQGNSA. The J segment lost 1 base and the V segment lost 2 bases, leaving 9 bases of the junction unmatched. For the CDR3, the DNA is TGTGCCAGCAGCTTAAAGATGGGCCTAGCGGGGTCCTACGAGCAGTACTTC. Its protein product is CASSLKMGLAGSYEQYF.

This clonotype was counted many times. The chain is built from TRBV7-9 and TRBJ2-7; 9 bases map to TRBD1. Germline V gene lookup returns CDR1 SEHNR and CDR2 FQNEAQ (reference sequence). The CDR3 loop spans 14 amino acids. Losses at the gene ends were 3 bases for V and 2 bases for J; bases not matched to a gene: 2. The CDR3 DNA is TGTGCCAGCAGCTTCGGGACAGGGCCCTACGAGCAGTACTTC. Translated: CASSFGTGPYEQYF.

This clonotype has ten or more counts. The V and J genes are TRBV28 and TRBJ2-2, with 7 positions matching TRBD1. The length of the CDR3 is 15 residues. Germline loops: CDR1 MDHEN, CDR2 SYDVKM. The trim removed 0 bases at V and 6 bases at J, leaving 4 bases unmatched. The chain's CDR3 is CASSLWTTGAGELFF. CDR3 DNA: TGTGCCAGCAGTTTATGGACTACAGGGGCCGGGGAGCTGTTTTTT. The full variable domain, its missing parts supplied by reference TRBV28 and TRBJ2-2, is DVKVTQSSRYLVKRTGEKVFLECVQDMDHENMFWYRQDPGLGLRLIYFSYDVKMKEKGDIPEGYSVSREKKERFSLILESASTNQTSMYLCASSLWTTGAGELFFGEGSRLTVL.

This clonotype was picked up a small number of times. This sequence joins TRBV29-1 and TRBJ2-2, with a possible D match to TRBD1 (5 bases). This CDR3 comprises 13 residues. V was shortened by 5 bases and J by 0 bases, with 7 bases between the two germline ends. The germline V gene encodes CDR1 SQVTM and CDR2 ANQGSEA. CDR3 DNA: TGCAGCGTTCCGGACACGAACACCGGGGAGCTGTTTTTT. This codes for CSVPDTNTGELFF.

This clonotype came up many times. The chain joins TRBV7-9 to TRBJ2-2; D unclear. Germline loops: CDR1 SEHNR, CDR2 FQNEAQ (reference sequence). Trimming pared 2 bases from V and 6 bases from J, leaving 10 bases between. The CDR3 length is 14 residues. The chain's CDR3 is CASSLLSSSGELFF. The CDR3 coding sequence is TGTGCCAGCAGCTTACTCTCTTCCTCCGGGGAGCTGTTTTTT.

The sample holds many counts of this clonotype. The genes are TRBV7-8 and TRBJ1-2, with D unresolved. Germline V lookup: CDR1 SGHVS, CDR2 FQNEAQ. Deletions cut 11 bases from V and 4 bases from J, with 17 bases between. The CDR3 loop spans 13 amino acids. CDR3 nucleotides: TGTGCCTTCGAAGGGCAATTGGGCTATGGCTACACCTTC. Protein product: CAFEGQLGYGYTF.